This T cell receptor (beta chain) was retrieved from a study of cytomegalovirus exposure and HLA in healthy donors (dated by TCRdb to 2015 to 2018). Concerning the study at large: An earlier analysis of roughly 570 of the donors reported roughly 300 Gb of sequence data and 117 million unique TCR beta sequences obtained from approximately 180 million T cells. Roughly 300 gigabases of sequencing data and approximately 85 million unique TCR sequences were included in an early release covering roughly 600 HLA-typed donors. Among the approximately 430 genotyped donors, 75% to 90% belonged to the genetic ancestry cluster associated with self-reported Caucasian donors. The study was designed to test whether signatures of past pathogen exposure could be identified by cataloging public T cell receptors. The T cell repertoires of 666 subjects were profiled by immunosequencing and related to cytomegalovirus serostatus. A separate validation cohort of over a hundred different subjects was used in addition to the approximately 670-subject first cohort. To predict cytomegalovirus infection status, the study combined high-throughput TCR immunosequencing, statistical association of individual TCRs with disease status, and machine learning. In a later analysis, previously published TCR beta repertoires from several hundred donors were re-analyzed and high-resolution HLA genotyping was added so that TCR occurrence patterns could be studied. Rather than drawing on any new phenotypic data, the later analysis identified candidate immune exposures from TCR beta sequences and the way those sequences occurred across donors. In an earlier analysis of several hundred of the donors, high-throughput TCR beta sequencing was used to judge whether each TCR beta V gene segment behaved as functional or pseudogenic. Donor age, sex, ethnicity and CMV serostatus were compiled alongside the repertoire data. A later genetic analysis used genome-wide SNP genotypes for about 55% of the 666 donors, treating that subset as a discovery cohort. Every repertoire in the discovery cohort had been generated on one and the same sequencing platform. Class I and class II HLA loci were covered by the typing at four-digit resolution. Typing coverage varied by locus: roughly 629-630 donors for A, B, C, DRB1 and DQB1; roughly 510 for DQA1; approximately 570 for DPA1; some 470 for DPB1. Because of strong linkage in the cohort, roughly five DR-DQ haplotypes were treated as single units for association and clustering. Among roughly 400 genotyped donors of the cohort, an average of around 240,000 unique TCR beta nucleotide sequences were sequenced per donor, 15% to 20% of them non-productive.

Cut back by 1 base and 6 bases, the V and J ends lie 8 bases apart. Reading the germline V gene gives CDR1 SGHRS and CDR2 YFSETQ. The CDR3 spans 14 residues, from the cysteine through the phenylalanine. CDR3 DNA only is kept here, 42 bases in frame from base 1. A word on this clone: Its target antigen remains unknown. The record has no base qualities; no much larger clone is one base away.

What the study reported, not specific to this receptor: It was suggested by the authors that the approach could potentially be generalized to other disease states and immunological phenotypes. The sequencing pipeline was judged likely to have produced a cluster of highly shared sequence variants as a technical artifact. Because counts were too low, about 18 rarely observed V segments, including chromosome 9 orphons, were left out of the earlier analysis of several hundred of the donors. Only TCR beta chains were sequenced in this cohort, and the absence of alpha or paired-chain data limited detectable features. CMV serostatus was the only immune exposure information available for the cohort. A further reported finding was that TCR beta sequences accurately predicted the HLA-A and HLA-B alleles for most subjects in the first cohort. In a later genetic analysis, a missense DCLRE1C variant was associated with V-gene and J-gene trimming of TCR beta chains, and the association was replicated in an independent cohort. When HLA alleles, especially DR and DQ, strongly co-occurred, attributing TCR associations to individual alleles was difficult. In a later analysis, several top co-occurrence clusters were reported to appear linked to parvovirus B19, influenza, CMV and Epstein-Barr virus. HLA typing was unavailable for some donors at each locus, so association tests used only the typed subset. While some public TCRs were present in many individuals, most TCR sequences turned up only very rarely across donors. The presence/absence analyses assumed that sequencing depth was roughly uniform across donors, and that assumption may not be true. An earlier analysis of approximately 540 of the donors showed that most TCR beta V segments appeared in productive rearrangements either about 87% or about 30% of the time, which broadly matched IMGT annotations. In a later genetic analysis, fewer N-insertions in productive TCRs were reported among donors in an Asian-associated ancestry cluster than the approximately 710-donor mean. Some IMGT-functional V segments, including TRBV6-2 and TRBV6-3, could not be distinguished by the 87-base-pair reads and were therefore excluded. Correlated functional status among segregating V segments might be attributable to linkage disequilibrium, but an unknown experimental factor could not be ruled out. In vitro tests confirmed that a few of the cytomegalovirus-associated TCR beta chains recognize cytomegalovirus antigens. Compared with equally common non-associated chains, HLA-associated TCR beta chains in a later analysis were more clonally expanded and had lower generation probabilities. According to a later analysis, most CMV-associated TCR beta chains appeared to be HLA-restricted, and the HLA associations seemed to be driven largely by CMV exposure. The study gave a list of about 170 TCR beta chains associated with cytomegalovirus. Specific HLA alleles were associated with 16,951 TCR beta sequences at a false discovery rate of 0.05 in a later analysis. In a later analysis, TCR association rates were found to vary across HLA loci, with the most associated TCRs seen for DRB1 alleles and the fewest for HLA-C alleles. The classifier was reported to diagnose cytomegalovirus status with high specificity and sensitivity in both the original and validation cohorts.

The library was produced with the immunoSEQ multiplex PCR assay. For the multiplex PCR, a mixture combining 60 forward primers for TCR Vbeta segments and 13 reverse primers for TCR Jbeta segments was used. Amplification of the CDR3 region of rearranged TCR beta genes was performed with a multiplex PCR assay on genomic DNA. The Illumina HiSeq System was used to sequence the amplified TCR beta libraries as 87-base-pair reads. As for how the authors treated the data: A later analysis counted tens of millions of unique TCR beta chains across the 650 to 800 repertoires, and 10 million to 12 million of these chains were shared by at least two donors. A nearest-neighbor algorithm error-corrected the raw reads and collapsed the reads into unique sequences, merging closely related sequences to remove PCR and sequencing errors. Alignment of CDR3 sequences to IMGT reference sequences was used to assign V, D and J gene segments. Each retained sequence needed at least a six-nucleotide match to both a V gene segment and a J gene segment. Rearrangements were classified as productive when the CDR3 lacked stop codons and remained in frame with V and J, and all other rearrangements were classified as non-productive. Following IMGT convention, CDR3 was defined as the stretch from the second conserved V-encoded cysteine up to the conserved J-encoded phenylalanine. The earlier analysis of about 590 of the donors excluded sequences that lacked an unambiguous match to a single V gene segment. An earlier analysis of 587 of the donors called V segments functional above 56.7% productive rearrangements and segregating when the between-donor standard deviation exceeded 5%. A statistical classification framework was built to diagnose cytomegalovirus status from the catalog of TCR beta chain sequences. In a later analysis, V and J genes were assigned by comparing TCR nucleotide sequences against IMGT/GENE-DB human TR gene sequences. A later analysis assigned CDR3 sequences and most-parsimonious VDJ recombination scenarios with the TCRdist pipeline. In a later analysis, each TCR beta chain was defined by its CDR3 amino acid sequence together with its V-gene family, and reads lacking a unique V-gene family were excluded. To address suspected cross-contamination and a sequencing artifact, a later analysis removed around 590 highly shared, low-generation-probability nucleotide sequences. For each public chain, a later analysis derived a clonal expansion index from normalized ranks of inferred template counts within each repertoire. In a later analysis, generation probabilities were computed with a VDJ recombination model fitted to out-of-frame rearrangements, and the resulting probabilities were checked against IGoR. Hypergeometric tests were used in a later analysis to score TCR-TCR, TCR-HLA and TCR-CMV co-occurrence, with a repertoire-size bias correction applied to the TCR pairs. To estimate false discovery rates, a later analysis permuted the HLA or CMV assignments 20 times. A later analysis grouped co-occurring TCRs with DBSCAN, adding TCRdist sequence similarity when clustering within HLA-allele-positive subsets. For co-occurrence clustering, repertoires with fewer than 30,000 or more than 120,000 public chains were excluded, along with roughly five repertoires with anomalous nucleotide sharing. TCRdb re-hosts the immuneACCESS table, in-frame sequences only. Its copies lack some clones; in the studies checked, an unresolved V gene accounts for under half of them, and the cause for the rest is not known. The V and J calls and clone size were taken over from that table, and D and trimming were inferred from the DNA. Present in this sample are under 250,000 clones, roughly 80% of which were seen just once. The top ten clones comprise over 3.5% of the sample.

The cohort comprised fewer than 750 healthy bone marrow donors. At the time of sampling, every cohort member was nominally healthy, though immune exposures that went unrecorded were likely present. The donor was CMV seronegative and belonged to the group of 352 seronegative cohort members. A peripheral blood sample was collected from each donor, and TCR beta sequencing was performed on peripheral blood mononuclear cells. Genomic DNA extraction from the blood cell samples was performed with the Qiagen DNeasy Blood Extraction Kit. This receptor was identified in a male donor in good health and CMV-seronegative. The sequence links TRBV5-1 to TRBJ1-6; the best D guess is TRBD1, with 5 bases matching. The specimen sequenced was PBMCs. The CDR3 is CASSLTGPNSPLHF. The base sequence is TGCGCCAGCAGCTTGACAGGCCCTAATTCACCCCTCCACTTT.